Listed here is a single TCR beta chain. Study processing details: The assay estimated nucleated cells by amplifying reference gene primers. Sequencing used immunoSEQ multiplex PCR; TCRdb keeps in-frame clones, though not all of them. V and J calls and clone size are given by that table; D and trimming were obtained from the DNA. The sample includes 50,000 to 75,000 clones, approximately 87% of them seen just once. There are 17 residues in the CDR3. Trimming took 2 bases from V and 1 from J, leaving 17 bases between them. Germline CDR1 and CDR2: SGHNT and YYREEE (reference sequence). This sample was included in a study of blood T cell repertoires in COVID-19. For the study at large: Both acute and convalescent COVID-19 samples were obtained from the United States, Italy and Spain. PBMCs, B-cell-depleted T cells, or T cells were the source of the cDNA or gDNA that made up the material.

The chain uses TRBV5-4 and TRBJ2-3, with D maybe TRBD2 (7 bases). This clonotype was obtained from a man between 60 and 70 years old with acute or convalescent COVID-19. The specimen sequenced was peripheral blood. CDR3 in amino acids: CASSFAGGLAGTDTQYF. CDR3 nucleotide sequence: TGTGCCAGCAGCTTTGCCGGGGGGCTAGCGGGCACAGATACGCAGTATTTT.